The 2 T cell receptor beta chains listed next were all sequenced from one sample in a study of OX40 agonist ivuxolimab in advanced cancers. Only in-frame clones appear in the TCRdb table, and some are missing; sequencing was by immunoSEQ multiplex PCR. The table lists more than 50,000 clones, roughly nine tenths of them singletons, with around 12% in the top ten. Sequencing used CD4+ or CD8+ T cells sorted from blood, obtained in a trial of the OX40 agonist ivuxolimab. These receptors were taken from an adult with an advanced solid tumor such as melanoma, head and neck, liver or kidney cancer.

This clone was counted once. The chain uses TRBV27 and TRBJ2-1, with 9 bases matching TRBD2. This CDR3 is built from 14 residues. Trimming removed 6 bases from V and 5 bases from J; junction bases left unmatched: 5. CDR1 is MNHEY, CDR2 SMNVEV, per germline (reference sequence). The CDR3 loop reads CASRTGLANNEQFF. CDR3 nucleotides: TGTGCCAGCAGAACGGGACTAGCCAACAATGAGCAGTTCTTC.

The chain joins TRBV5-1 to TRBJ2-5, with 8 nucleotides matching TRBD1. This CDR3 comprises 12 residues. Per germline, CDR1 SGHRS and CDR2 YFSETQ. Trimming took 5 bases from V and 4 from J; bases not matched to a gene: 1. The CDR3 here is CASRQGAETQYF. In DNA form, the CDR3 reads TGCGCCAGCAGGCAGGGGGCAGAGACCCAGTACTTC.